This TCR beta chain emerged from a study of identical twins. This clonotype was detected only a few times. TCRdb reprocessed the 5' RACE reads via MiXCR and lists one record per CDR3 protein. Of some 560,000 distinct CDR3 sequences listed, 9.6% are singletons. V was clipped by 5 bases and J by 5 bases; unmatched bases: 8. CDR3 size: 13 residues. Germline V CDR1 and CDR2: DFQATT, SNEGSKA (reference sequence). This sample also belongs to another study, concerning yellow fever vaccine responses in identical twins. That study adds: Twins' vaccine T cell responses were reported to seem partly convergent and partly personalized.

The chain is built from TRBV20-1 and TRBJ2-7; 8 bases agree with TRBD1. The specimen was PBMCs. The receptor comes from a woman aged 18-29 years in good health. The CDR3 DNA follows: TGCAGTGCTCCAGGACAGGGTACACACGAGCAGTACTTC. The encoded protein is CSAPGQGTHEQYF.